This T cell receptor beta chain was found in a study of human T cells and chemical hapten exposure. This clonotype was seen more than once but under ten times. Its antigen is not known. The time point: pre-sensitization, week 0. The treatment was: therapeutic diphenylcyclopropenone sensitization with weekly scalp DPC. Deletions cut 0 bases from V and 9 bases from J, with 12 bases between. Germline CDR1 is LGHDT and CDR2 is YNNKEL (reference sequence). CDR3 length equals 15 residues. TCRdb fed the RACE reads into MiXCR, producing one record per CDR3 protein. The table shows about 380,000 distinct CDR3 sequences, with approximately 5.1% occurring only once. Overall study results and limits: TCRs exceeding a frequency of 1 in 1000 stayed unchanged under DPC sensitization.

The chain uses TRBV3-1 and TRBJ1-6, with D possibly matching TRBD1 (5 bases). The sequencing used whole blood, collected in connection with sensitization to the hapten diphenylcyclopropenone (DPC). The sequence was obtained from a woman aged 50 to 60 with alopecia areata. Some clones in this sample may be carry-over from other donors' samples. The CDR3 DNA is TGTGCCAGCAGCCAAGACTTGGGAGGGACTTCACCCCTCCACTTT. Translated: CASSQDLGGTSPLHF.